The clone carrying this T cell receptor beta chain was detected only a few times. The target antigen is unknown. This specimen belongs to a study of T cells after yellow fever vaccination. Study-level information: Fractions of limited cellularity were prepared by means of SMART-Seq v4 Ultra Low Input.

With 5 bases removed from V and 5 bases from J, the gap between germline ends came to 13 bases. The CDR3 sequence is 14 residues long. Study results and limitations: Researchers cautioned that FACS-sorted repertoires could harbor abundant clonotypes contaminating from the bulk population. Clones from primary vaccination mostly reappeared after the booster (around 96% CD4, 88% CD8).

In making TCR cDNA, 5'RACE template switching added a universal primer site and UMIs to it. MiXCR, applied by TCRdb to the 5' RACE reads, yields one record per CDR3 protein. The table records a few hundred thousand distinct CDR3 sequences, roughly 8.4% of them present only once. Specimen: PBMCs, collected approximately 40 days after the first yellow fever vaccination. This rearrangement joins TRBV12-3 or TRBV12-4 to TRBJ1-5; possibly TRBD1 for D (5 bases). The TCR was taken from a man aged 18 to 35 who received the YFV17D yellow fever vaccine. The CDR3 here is CASSPANRHQPQHF. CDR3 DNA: TGTGCCAGCAGTCCCGCTAACAGGCATCAGCCCCAGCATTTT.